The 28 T cell receptor beta chains listed next were all sequenced from one sample in a study of Graves' ophthalmopathy and Graves' hyperthyroidism. The authors amplified TCR beta CDR3 regions from RNA transcripts. RT-PCR was first run with HTBI primers, then multiplex PCR in a second round. Each CDR3 protein is one row after TCRdb ran MiXCR on the multiplex PCR reads. The table shows roughly 500,000 distinct CDR3 sequences, with approximately 15% occurring only once. The sample was blood. All receptors come from a woman in her twenties or thirties with Graves' ophthalmopathy.

V gene TRBV19 combines with J gene TRBJ1-5; D is ambiguous. CDR1 and CDR2 (germline): LNHDA, SQIVND (reference sequence). The CDR3 is 15 amino acids. The V gene lost 2 bases and the J gene lost 0 bases, with 8 bases spanning the gap. In DNA, the CDR3 is TGTGCCAGTAGTATATGGGGAAGTAGCAATCAGCCCCAGCATTTT. Residues: CASSIWGSSNQPQHF.

This clonotype was picked up many times. V and J are TRBV13 and TRBJ1-3; D is unresolved. Germline CDR1 reads PRHDT; CDR2 reads FYEKMQ (reference sequence). The CDR3 has 15 amino acids. V was shortened by 5 bases and J by 7 bases, with 18 bases between the two germline ends. The DNA for the CDR3 is TGTGCCAGCAGCCTCCGCGGGAGTAATGGGAACACCATATATTTT. This sequence encodes CASSLRGSNGNTIYF.

This clonotype was seen repeatedly, ten times or more. The gene calls are TRBV19 and TRBJ1-5, with 9 bases identical to TRBD1. Trimming cost V 4 bases and J 2 bases; bases outside gene matches: 9. This CDR3 spans 17 amino acids. From germline, CDR1 is LNHDA and CDR2 SQIVND (reference sequence). The CDR3 loop is CASSTKQGARGNQPQHF. The DNA for the CDR3 is TGTGCCAGTAGTACAAAACAGGGGGCGCGAGGCAATCAGCCCCAGCATTTT.

This chain joins TRBV2 and TRBJ2-7; weak D call: TRBD2 (6 bases). The germline gives CDR1 SNHLY, CDR2 FYNNEI. Trimming left V 0 bases short and J 1 base short, with 10 bases between. This CDR3 spans 15 amino acids. The CDR3 loop reads CASSEAEGQSYEQYF. The DNA of the CDR3 is TGTGCCAGCAGTGAAGCGGAGGGTCAATCCTACGAGCAGTACTTC.

This clonotype was counted many times. The J gene is TRBJ1-5, the V gene TRBV19; D is uncertain. Looked up from germline, CDR1 is LNHDA and CDR2 is SQIVND (reference sequence). V was trimmed by 1 base and J by 2 bases, leaving 12 bases between them. The CDR3 covers 16 residues. CDR3 protein: CASSIGRGFGNQPQHF. The DNA for the CDR3 is TGTGCCAGTAGTATAGGGCGGGGATTTGGCAATCAGCCCCAGCATTTT.

This clonotype was recorded many times. This CDR3 reads CATSTLTRGNYGYTF. As DNA, the CDR3 is TGTGCCACCAGCACCCTTACTCGAGGGAATTATGGCTACACCTTC. The chain is built from TRBV15 and TRBJ1-2, with no clear D. Trimming stripped 4 bases from V and 5 bases from J, with 17 bases between. Germline V gene data show CDR1 as LNHNV and CDR2 as YYDKDF (reference sequence). This CDR3 is 15 amino acids long.

This clonotype has at least ten counts. The chain links TRBV27 to TRBJ1-6, with D tentatively TRBD1 (6 bases). CDR3 length: 14 residues. V lost 8 bases and J 6 bases, leaving 14 bases between the germline ends. CDR1 is MNHEY and CDR2 is SMNVEV in the germline V gene (reference sequence). CDR3 nucleotide sequence: TGTGCCAGCCAGTTCGGGACAAGTAATTCACCCCTCCACTTT. Translating it yields CASQFGTSNSPLHF.

This clonotype has ten or more counts. This rearrangement joins TRBV12-3 or TRBV12-4 to TRBJ1-5; 8 bases fit TRBD1. The V and J ends lost 3 bases and 6 bases, in that order; junction bases with no gene match: 4. The CDR3 is 14 residues long. The CDR3 DNA sequence: TGTGCCAGCAGTTTCGACAGGGGAGGTCAGCCCCAGCATTTT. Residues: CASSFDRGGQPQHF.

Only a few counts were recorded for this clonotype. The chain employs TRBV12-3 or TRBV12-4 and TRBJ1-5; D is possibly TRBD1 (6 bases). V shed 4 bases and J shed 3 bases, with 16 bases lying between them. The CDR3 has 16 amino acids. Here the CDR3 DNA reads TGTGCCAGCAGTTCTTGGGGTCAGGGGTCCAATCAGCCCCAGCATTTT. Protein product: CASSSWGQGSNQPQHF.

V and J are TRBV28 and TRBJ2-7, with 7 bases lining up with TRBD1. The germline V gene has CDR1 MDHEN and CDR2 SYDVKM. The CDR3 is 16 amino acids. V shed 5 bases, J shed 3 bases, and the junction held 13 bases outside the gene matches. The CDR3 region has the DNA TGTGCCAGCAGTGCCCGAAGGACCCGGGACAGCTACGAGCAGTACTTC. Amino acid sequence: CASSARRTRDSYEQYF.

The chain couples TRBV3-1 to TRBJ1-1; 9 bases fit TRBD1. With V trimmed by 2 bases and J by 5 bases, 3 bases remained unmatched. Germline CDR1 is LGHDT and CDR2 is YNNKEL (reference sequence). This CDR3 contains 14 residues. DNA of the CDR3: TGTGCCAGCAGCCAACCAGACAGGGGGACTGAAGCTTTCTTT. Translating gives CASSQPDRGTEAFF.

The rearrangement links TRBV10-2 to TRBJ2-2; D is unresolved. Germline V CDR1 and CDR2: WSHSY, SAAADI. The V gene lost 4 bases and the J gene lost 0 bases, with 9 bases spanning the gap. The CDR3 is made up of 15 amino acids. CDR3: CASSGTNPNTGELFF. DNA of the CDR3: TGCGCCAGCAGTGGTACCAACCCGAACACCGGGGAGCTGTTTTTT.

This clonotype turned up a few times. This sequence joins TRBV24-1 and TRBJ2-3, with TRBD1 matching 10 bases. J was trimmed by 5 bases and V by 4 bases; bases with no gene match: 11. The germline CDR1 and CDR2 sequences are KGHDR and SFDVKD. CDR3 length: 17 residues. The CDR3 DNA reads as TGTGCCACCAGTGAACCAATACCCGGGACAGGGGTAGATACGCAGTATTTT. It yields the protein CATSEPIPGTGVDTQYF.

This clonotype appeared a few times. J is TRBJ1-1 and V is TRBV9, with 8 bases fitting TRBD1. Per the germline V gene, CDR1 is SGDLS and CDR2 is YYNGEE. V lost 4 bases, J lost 4 bases, and 6 bases stayed unmatched. CDR3 length equals 14 residues. For the CDR3, the DNA is TGTGCCAGCAGCCTCACTACAGGGGGCACTGAAGCTTTCTTT. Translating gives CASSLTTGGTEAFF.

The table lists this clonotype with many counts. The chain combines TRBV27 with TRBJ1-2; maybe TRBD1 (6 bases). Trimming removed 2 bases from V and 4 bases from J, with 14 bases in between. CDR3 length: 15 amino acids. Germline values: CDR1 MNHEY, CDR2 SMNVEV (reference sequence). CDR3 bases: TGTGCCAGCAGTTTAGGCTTAGGACAGTTCTATGGCTACACCTTC. It encodes CASSLGLGQFYGYTF.

At least ten counts were recorded for this clonotype. This rearrangement joins TRBV28 to TRBJ2-7, with D perhaps matching TRBD2 (6 bases). Per the germline V gene, CDR1 is MDHEN and CDR2 is SYDVKM. The length of the CDR3 is 12 residues. Trimming shortened V by 3 bases and J by 7 bases, and 10 bases separated the two germline ends. Here the CDR3 DNA reads TGTGCCAGCAGTTTTGGGACTTGGGAGCAGTACTTC. Translating it yields CASSFGTWEQYF.

This clonotype was seen ten or more times. This rearrangement joins TRBV7-2 to TRBJ1-5; D call uncertain. The germline CDR1 and CDR2 sequences are SGHTA and FQGNSA. Trimming pared 8 bases from V and 3 bases from J, leaving 5 bases between. The CDR3 contains 11 residues. The CDR3 DNA is TGTGCCAGCCCACTCAATCAGCCCCAGCATTTT. Translated: CASPLNQPQHF.

This clonotype came up many times. J is TRBJ1-1 and V is TRBV12-3 or TRBV12-4; the D is unclear. The CDR3 contains 13 residues. Trimming took 2 bases from V and 3 from J, leaving 7 bases between them. The DNA for the CDR3 is TGTGCCAGCAGTTTATCAGGACACACTGAAGCTTTCTTT. Amino acid sequence: CASSLSGHTEAFF.

The table lists this clonotype with many counts. The V call is TRBV11-2, the J call TRBJ1-5; TRBD1 matches 7 bases. Per germline, CDR1 SGHAT and CDR2 FQNNGV. The V and J ends lost 2 bases and 5 bases, in that order; junction bases with no gene match: 9. The CDR3 is 16 amino acids. Written as DNA, the CDR3 is TGTGCCAGCAGCTTATACTCGACAGGGTCCTATCAGCCCCAGCATTTT. This sequence encodes CASSLYSTGSYQPQHF.

The chain carries TRBV20-1 and TRBJ1-1, with 7 bases identical to TRBD1. After removal of 5 bases from V and 1 base from J, the junction contained 19 bases not matched to a gene. The CDR3 spans 18 residues. CDR1 DFQATT and CDR2 SNEGSKA come from the germline V gene (reference sequence). CDR3 loop: CSAPNKWTRDSSNTEAFF. The CDR3 DNA sequence: TGCAGTGCTCCGAATAAGTGGACGAGGGACAGCTCGAACACTGAAGCTTTCTTT.

This clonotype turned up a few times. This rearrangement joins TRBV4-1 to TRBJ2-2; 8 positions match TRBD1. Unmatched junction bases numbered 7, after V lost 1 base and J lost 0 bases. The CDR3 has 18 amino acids. CDR1 MGHRA and CDR2 YSYEKL come from the germline V gene. The CDR3 loop reads CASSQAGPGQANTGELFF. As DNA, the CDR3 is TGCGCCAGCAGCCAAGCCGGTCCGGGACAGGCGAACACCGGGGAGCTGTTTTTT.

About this clonotype itself: A single base separates this from a much larger clone, so it may be a read error. The CDR3 DNA sequence: TGCTGTGCTAGTGCCAGGGGGCTGGACGAGCAGTACTTC. Its protein product is CCASARGLDEQYF. The gene calls are TRBV20-1 and TRBJ2-7, with 8 bases matching TRBD1. The CDR3 runs to 13 residues. From germline, CDR1 is DFQATT and CDR2 SNEGSKA (reference sequence).

This clonotype was observed at least ten times. The chain couples TRBV5-8 to TRBJ2-7, with D unresolved. Trimming stripped 0 bases from V and 0 bases from J, with 10 bases between. The CDR3 loop spans 15 amino acids. The V gene's germline CDR1 is SGHTS and CDR2 YDEGEE. The CDR3: CASSLGGSNSYEQYF. The CDR3 bases are TGTGCCAGCAGCTTGGGGGGAAGCAACTCCTACGAGCAGTACTTC.

This clonotype was detected many times. This chain joins TRBV28 and TRBJ1-5; no definite D call. The CDR3 length is 12 residues. The V and J ends lost 5 bases and 5 bases respectively, with 7 bases between them. The V gene's germline CDR1 is MDHEN and CDR2 SYDVKM. The chain's CDR3 is CASSPGYQPQHF. Here the CDR3 DNA reads TGTGCCAGCAGTCCTGGATATCAGCCCCAGCATTTT.

This clonotype occurred many times. The chain employs TRBV19 and TRBJ2-6; 10 bases fit TRBD1. Unmatched junction bases numbered 13, after V lost 10 bases and J lost 4 bases. The CDR3 runs 17 residues. CDR1 and CDR2 (germline): LNHDA, SQIVND (reference sequence). The CDR3 region is CATTPGTGVPGANVLTF. CDR3 DNA: TGTGCCACCACTCCGGGGACAGGGGTTCCCGGGGCCAACGTCCTGACTTTC.

The rearrangement uses TRBV6-4 and TRBJ1-2; D possibly corresponds to TRBD1 (5 bases). V gave up 9 bases and J gave up 4 bases, with 21 bases separating them. From germline, CDR1 is MRHNA and CDR2 SNTAGT. The CDR3 contains 15 residues. CDR3 coding DNA: TGTGCCAGTGAGCGAACGAACAGGAGAGTCTATGGCTACACCTTC. It yields the protein CASERTNRRVYGYTF.

To note about this clonotype: Since a much larger clone is just one base distant, this may be a read error. The V gene is TRBV11-3, the J gene TRBJ1-2; D unclear. Germline V gene data show CDR1 as SGHNT and CDR2 as YENEEA. The CDR3 consists of 14 residues. Trimming cost V 5 bases and J 9 bases, with 19 bases left between them. The CDR3 here is CASSLTDGVYSYTF. In nucleotides, the CDR3 is TGTGCCAGCAGCCTAACGGACGGGGTGTATAGCTACACCTTC.

In regard to this clonotype: This may be a read error: a much more frequent sequence differs by one nucleotide. The J gene is TRBJ1-1, the V gene TRBV10-3, with D unresolved. This CDR3 is built from 12 residues. Per the germline V gene, CDR1 is ENHRY and CDR2 is SYGVKD. Written as DNA, the CDR3 is TGTGCCACCAGGAACGTTAATACTGAAGCTTGCTTT. This codes for CATRNVNTEACF.